Below are 22 T cell receptor beta chains sequenced from a single sample in a study of OX40 agonist ivuxolimab in advanced cancers. Clones were sequenced by immunoSEQ multiplex PCR, and TCRdb holds only the in-frame ones, with some missing. The sample yields approximately 32,000 clones, approximately 89% seen once. The starting material was CD4+ or CD8+ T cells sorted from blood, obtained in a trial of the OX40 agonist ivuxolimab. Every receptor here comes from an adult with an advanced solid tumor such as melanoma, head and neck, liver or kidney cancer.

J is TRBJ1-2 and V is TRBV7-2; 8 nucleotides match TRBD1. J lost 6 bases, V lost 4 bases, and 13 bases had no gene match. The CDR3 sequence is 16 residues long. From germline, CDR1 is SGHTA and CDR2 FQGNSA. CDR3 sequence (DNA): TGTGCCAGCAGCTACGACTACCAGGCAGGGGGCAATGGCTACACCTTC. Its protein is CASSYDYQAGGNGYTF.

The rearrangement links TRBV7-9 to TRBJ2-7; TRBD1 matches at 9 bases. The CDR3 runs 16 residues. V was clipped by 2 bases and J by 1 base; unmatched bases: 6. Germline CDR1 and CDR2: SEHNR and FQNEAQ (reference sequence). The CDR3: CASSLRKDRGSYEQYF. CDR3 sequence (DNA): TGTGCCAGCAGCTTACGAAAAGACAGGGGGTCCTACGAGCAGTACTTC.

The chain's CDR3 is CASIPSGSGTASYEQYF. The CDR3, as DNA: TGTGCCAGCATCCCGTCGGGGTCGGGGACAGCCTCCTACGAGCAGTACTTC. The gene calls are TRBV28 and TRBJ2-7, with 7 bases identical to TRBD1. Losses at the gene ends were 7 bases for V and 0 bases for J; bases not matched to a gene: 15. The germline CDR1 and CDR2 sequences are MDHEN and SYDVKM. This CDR3 is 17 amino acids long.

This clone was detected only once. This chain links TRBV7-2 with TRBJ1-4; 10 bases fit TRBD1. This CDR3 region has 15 residues. J gave up 8 bases and V 2 bases, and 5 bases lay outside the gene matches. Germline lookup yields CDR1 SGHTA and CDR2 FQGNSA. The CDR3 DNA is TGTGCCAGCAGCTTACGGACAGGGGGGAAAGAAAAACTGTTTTTT. Its protein is CASSLRTGGKEKLFF.

About this clone: At one boundary the junction diverges from the germline segment, which might be a read error. The chain is built from TRBV27 and TRBJ2-7, with D perhaps assigned TRBD1 or TRBD2 (5 bases each). The V gene's germline CDR1 is MNHEY and CDR2 SMNVEV (reference sequence). The CDR3 runs 16 residues. CDR3 protein: CASSFRGDHGRYEQYF. The CDR3 DNA is TGTGCCAGTAGTTTCAGAGGGGACCATGGCAGGTACGAACAGTACTTC.

In this sample, this clone turned up a few times. The chain uses TRBV15 and TRBJ1-2, with D possibly matching TRBD1 (6 bases). Germline-derived CDR1 and CDR2 are LNHNV and YYDKDF (reference sequence). CDR3 length: 14 residues. V was trimmed by 6 bases and J by 4 bases, leaving 15 bases between them. In nucleotides, the CDR3 is TGTGCCACCAGTCCCACAGGGAACCCCTATGGCTACACCTTC. Its translation is CATSPTGNPYGYTF.

This sequence joins TRBV7-3 and TRBJ2-7; D may match TRBD1 or TRBD2 (5 bases each). V was shortened by 1 base and J by 3 bases, with 7 bases between the two germline ends. Germline lookup yields CDR1 SGHTA and CDR2 FQGTGA. The CDR3 contains 13 residues. The DNA for the CDR3 is TGTGCCAGCAGCTTAAGGGACCACTACGAGCAGTACTTC. The encoded protein is CASSLRDHYEQYF.

The chain combines TRBV5-6 with TRBJ2-7; possible D gene TRBD1, 5 bases. The V and J ends lost 4 bases and 4 bases respectively, with 9 bases between them. Germline V lookup: CDR1 SGHDT, CDR2 YYEEEE. CDR3 length: 12 residues. As DNA, the CDR3 is TGTGCCAGCAGCAACAGGCTATACGAGCAGTACTTC. It codes for CASSNRLYEQYF.

The V call is TRBV29-1, the J call TRBJ2-3; D unresolved. Germline values: CDR1 SQVTM, CDR2 ANQGSEA. The CDR3 sequence is 12 residues long. V was pared by 3 bases and J by 2 bases, with 6 bases between. The CDR3 region has the DNA TGCAGCGTTGACGAGTACACAGATACGCAGTATTTT. It specifies CSVDEYTDTQYF.

This clone was observed a single time. The V and J genes are TRBV7-8 and TRBJ2-1, with D perhaps TRBD1 (7 bases). V dropped 5 bases and J dropped 0 bases, with 17 bases sitting between them. This CDR3 has 17 residues. Germline CDR1 reads SGHVS; CDR2 reads FQNEAQ. CDR3 in amino acids: CASSQGGSGSSYNEQFF. The CDR3 nucleotides read TGTGCCAGCAGCCAGGGGGGTAGCGGTAGCTCCTACAATGAGCAGTTCTTC. The full variable domain, rest sourced from reference TRBV7-8 and TRBJ2-1, is GAGVSQSPRYKVAKRGQDVALRCDPISGHVSLFWYQQALGQGPEFLTYFQNEAQLDKSGLPSDRFFAERPEGSVSTLKIQRTQQEDSAVYLCASSQGGSGSSYNEQFFGPGTRLTVL.

The chain is built from TRBV5-1 and TRBJ1-2; D is undetermined. CDR1 and CDR2 from the germline V gene are SGHRS and YFSETQ. Trimming removed 4 bases at V and 5 bases at J, with 12 bases between. There are 13 residues in the CDR3. The CDR3 loop is CASSPVRDYGYTF. The CDR3 region has the DNA TGCGCCAGCAGCCCGGTCCGGGATTATGGCTACACCTTC.

The rearrangement uses TRBV6-1 and TRBJ2-5; D is possibly TRBD2 (5 bases). V lost 6 bases to trimming and J lost 0 bases, with 14 bases between them. The germline V gene encodes CDR1 MNHNS and CDR2 SASEGT. The CDR3 totals 15 residues. The CDR3 region has the DNA TGTGCCAGCAGCCCAGCGGCCTTGTACCAAGAGACCCAGTACTTC. Translating gives CASSPAALYQETQYF.

The chain is built from TRBV5-6 and TRBJ2-5; weak D call: TRBD2 (5 bases). The CDR3 is 14 amino acids. V lost 5 bases and J lost 5, with 16 bases in between. CDR1 and CDR2 (germline): SGHDT, YYEEEE. CDR3 sequence (DNA): TGTGCCAGCAGACCCCCCGGTAGCGTGGAGACCCAGTACTTC. Protein: CASRPPGSVETQYF.

The J gene is TRBJ1-2, the V gene TRBV11-2; 9 nucleotides match TRBD1. Trimming cost V 5 bases and J 3 bases; bases outside gene matches: 4. CDR3 length: 14 amino acids. The germline gives CDR1 SGHAT, CDR2 FQNNGV. This CDR3 reads CASSLDRGDYGYTF. CDR3 nucleotides: TGTGCCAGCAGCCTTGACAGGGGGGACTATGGCTACACCTTC.

The chain employs TRBV21-1 and TRBJ2-3; the D call TRBD2 from the table was never checked on the DNA. TRBV21-1 is tagged as a pseudogene. This CDR3 has 14 residues. The CDR3 reads CASRIAGVVDTQYF. CDR3 bases: TGTGCCAGCAGGATTGCGGGAGTAGTAGATACGCAGTATTTT.

This clone has only one observation. The V call is TRBV28, the J call TRBJ2-7; D unresolved. Trimming shortened V by 2 bases and J by 7 bases, and 9 bases separated the two germline ends. Germline V gene data show CDR1 as MDHEN and CDR2 as SYDVKM. The CDR3 contains 12 residues. This chain's CDR3 is CASSLHSGEQYF. The CDR3 DNA is TGTGCCAGCAGTTTACATTCCGGAGAGCAGTACTTC.

The V and J genes are TRBV5-5 and TRBJ1-3, with D possibly TRBD1 on 5 matching bases. Germline loops: CDR1 SGHKS, CDR2 YYEKEE (reference sequence). The CDR3 contains 15 residues. The ends were cut back, 2 bases at V and 0 bases at J, with 9 bases in the middle. CDR3 loop: CASSLSGSSGNTIYF. In nucleotides, the CDR3 is TGTGCCAGCAGCTTATCAGGGAGCTCTGGAAACACCATATATTTT.

V usage is TRBV11-1 and J usage is TRBJ2-7; tentatively, D is TRBD2 (5 bases). CDR3 length equals 15 residues. Looked up from germline, CDR1 is SGHAT and CDR2 is FQDESV (reference sequence). The germline V and J ends were trimmed by 5 bases and 3 bases, with 17 bases remaining between them. CDR3 region: CASSPGGDLFYEQYF. The DNA for the CDR3 is TGTGCCAGCAGCCCCGGAGGAGACCTCTTCTACGAGCAGTACTTC.

The chain links TRBV7-8 to TRBJ2-7; 7 nucleotides agree with TRBD1. The V and J ends lost 5 bases and 1 base, in that order; junction bases with no gene match: 8. Germline loops: CDR1 SGHVS, CDR2 FQNEAQ. The CDR3 is 15 amino acids. For the CDR3, the DNA is TGTGCCAGCAGCACATCTACGGGACAGTCCTACGAGCAGTACTTC. Residues: CASSTSTGQSYEQYF.

V usage is TRBV30 and J usage is TRBJ2-1; D gene ambiguous. This CDR3 has 15 amino acids. Germline lookup yields CDR1 GTSNPN and CDR2 SVGIG (reference sequence). V was shortened by 6 bases and J by 0 bases, with 15 bases between the two germline ends. Written as DNA, the CDR3 is TGTGCCTGCACCCCCGCGGTGAGCTCCTACAATGAGCAGTTCTTC. This sequence encodes CACTPAVSSYNEQFF.

V usage is TRBV4-2 and J usage is TRBJ1-1; TRBD1 matches at 7 bases. Per the germline V gene, CDR1 is LGHNA and CDR2 is YNFKEQ. V was clipped by 0 bases and J by 1 base; unmatched bases: 8. The CDR3 runs 17 residues. CDR3 sequence reads: CASSQDVTGPANTEAFF. CDR3 sequence (DNA): TGTGCCAGCAGCCAAGACGTGACAGGGCCCGCGAACACTGAAGCTTTCTTT.

V gene TRBV27 combines with J gene TRBJ2-6, with D hard to call. CDR1 and CDR2 (germline): MNHEY, SMNVEV (reference sequence). The CDR3 consists of 17 residues. The ends were cut back, 5 bases at V and 1 base at J, with 15 bases in the middle. CDR3 in DNA: TGTGCCAGCAGTACCAAAGCCTTTCGGTCTGGGGCCAACGTCCTGACTTTC. This codes for CASSTKAFRSGANVLTF.